The source of this TCR beta chain is a study of blood T cell repertoires in COVID-19. Study in general: Researchers got acute and convalescent COVID-19 samples from the United States, Italy and Spain.

Per germline, CDR1 LGHNA and CDR2 YSLEER. CDR3 size: 15 residues. The V end was cut by 4 bases, the J end by 3 bases, with 12 bases between. In the authors' methods: Amplification with reference gene primers provided the estimates of nucleated cell counts. Sequenced by immunoSEQ multiplex PCR; TCRdb stores in-frame clones only, minus some. The V and J calls and clone size are taken from that table; D and trimming were inferred from the DNA. The sample has 380,000 or so clones; around 89% are singletons. Sequenced: peripheral blood. The clonotype originates from a man aged 40-49 years with acute or convalescent COVID-19. The chain recombines TRBV4-3 with TRBJ1-4; possibly TRBD1 for D (6 bases). The CDR3, as DNA: TGCGCCAGCAGCCTAGGGGGGGGACCTAATGAAAAACTGTTTTTT. Translated: CASSLGGGPNEKLFF.